The 18 T cell receptor beta chains below were found in one sample sequenced in a study of cytomegalovirus exposure and HLA in healthy donors. Both 60 Vbeta primers and 13 Jbeta primers went into the PCR. Sequenced by immunoSEQ multiplex PCR; TCRdb stores in-frame clones only, minus some. The table includes some 140,000 clones, approximately 84% detected once. The source material was PBMCs. These receptors originate from a woman under 30 in good health and CMV-seronegative.

The chain uses TRBV6-5 and TRBJ1-1, with D possibly matching TRBD1 (5 bases). The ends were cut back, 2 bases at V and 4 bases at J, with 11 bases in the middle. Germline CDR1 reads MNHEY; CDR2 reads SVGAGI. CDR3 size: 14 residues. The CDR3 is CASSYAGVGTEAFF. The CDR3 DNA reads as TGTGCCAGCAGTTACGCGGGGGTGGGCACTGAAGCTTTCTTT.

This clone was seen a single time. The chain is built from TRBV4-1 and TRBJ2-7, with 10 positions matching TRBD2. V trimming: 0 bases; J trimming: 3 bases; junction bases outside the gene matches: 8. The CDR3 covers 17 residues. Germline V lookup: CDR1 MGHRA, CDR2 YSYEKL. The CDR3 DNA reads TGCGCCAGCAGCCAAGAGGGGATAGCGGGAGGACTCTACGAGCAGTACTTC. This sequence encodes CASSQEGIAGGLYEQYF.

The chain combines TRBV4-1 with TRBJ2-4, with D possibly matching TRBD2 (5 bases). Germline V lookup: CDR1 MGHRA, CDR2 YSYEKL. Deletions cut 7 bases from V and 0 bases from J, with 13 bases between. This CDR3 contains 15 residues. CDR3 residues: CASTREGLAKNIQYF. The CDR3 DNA reads TGCGCCAGCACACGGGAAGGACTAGCCAAAAACATTCAGTACTTC.

This rearrangement joins TRBV5-6 to TRBJ1-3; D not certain. Trimming pared 1 base from V and 0 bases from J, leaving 11 bases between. Germline CDR1 is SGHDT and CDR2 is YYEEEE. This CDR3 contains 16 residues. CDR3 sequence (DNA): TGTGCCAGCAGCTTGCTCCCCTCGGTCTCTGGAAACACCATATATTTT. Its protein product is CASSLLPSVSGNTIYF.

The chain employs TRBV10-3 and TRBJ2-1; D unclear. V was cut by 8 bases and J by 4 bases, with 12 bases left in between. The CDR3 loop spans 13 amino acids. CDR1 is ENHRY and CDR2 is SYGVKD in the germline V gene. CDR3 amino acids: CAIYLEHYNEQFF. CDR3 in DNA: TGTGCCATCTACCTAGAACATTACAATGAGCAGTTCTTC.

This clone was counted once. This chain joins TRBV20-1 and TRBJ2-3; no reliable D call. The CDR3 sequence is 11 residues long. Trimming took 3 bases from V and 5 from J, leaving 6 bases between them. Germline V gives CDR1 DFQATT, CDR2 SNEGSKA (reference sequence). This CDR3 reads CSASFGDTQYF. The CDR3 nucleotides read TGCAGTGCTAGTTTCGGAGATACGCAGTATTTT.

The chain is built from TRBV10-1 and TRBJ2-7; 7 positions match TRBD2. V dropped 2 bases and J dropped 0; count of bases not matched to a gene: 13. The CDR3 is 18 amino acids. In germline, CDR1 is WNHNN, CDR2 SYGVQD (reference sequence). The CDR3 protein is CASSEPRLGGRSSYEQYF. CDR3 in DNA: TGCGCCAGCAGTGAGCCCCGCTTGGGGGGGAGGAGCTCCTACGAGCAGTACTTC.

This chain links TRBV29-1 with TRBJ2-7; maybe TRBD1 (6 bases). This CDR3 has 14 residues. CDR1 is SQVTM, CDR2 ANQGSEA, per germline. Trimming shortened V by 5 bases and J by 4 bases, and 18 bases separated the two germline ends. The CDR3 spells CSVSPDRFRYEQYF. The CDR3 bases are TGCAGCGTTTCCCCTGACAGGTTTCGGTACGAGCAGTACTTC.

The V call is TRBV2, the J call TRBJ1-2, with D uncertain. The germline CDR1 and CDR2 sequences are SNHLY and FYNNEI. Trimming took 4 bases from V and 12 from J, leaving 15 bases between them. The CDR3 is 12 residues long. CDR3 coding DNA: TGTGCCAGCAGTGCGAGGAGGGAGTGGGACACCTTC. Protein product: CASSARREWDTF. Full variable domain (outside the CDR3, taken from reference TRBV2 and TRBJ1-2): EPEVTQTPSHQVTQMGQEVILRCVPISNHLYFYWYRQILGQKVEFLVSFYNNEISEKSEIFDDQFSVERPDGSNFTLKIRSTKLEDSAMYFCASSARREWDTFGSGTRLTVV.

This chain links TRBV19 with TRBJ1-3; D gene uncertain. Germline V gene data show CDR1 as LNHDA and CDR2 as SQIVND (reference sequence). This CDR3 has 17 amino acids. Trimming shortened V by 7 bases and J by 3 bases, and 22 bases separated the two germline ends. The CDR3 reads CASKQNIWVGGGNTIYF. In nucleotides, the CDR3 is TGTGCCAGTAAACAAAATATTTGGGTTGGAGGTGGAAACACCATATATTTT.

The rearrangement uses TRBV5-6 and TRBJ2-7, with D tentatively TRBD1 (6 bases). V shed 1 base and J shed 3 bases, with 11 bases lying between them. Germline loops: CDR1 SGHDT, CDR2 YYEEEE. There are 14 residues in the CDR3. The CDR3 loop reads CASSLRDRSYEQYF. DNA for the CDR3: TGTGCCAGCAGCTTGAGAGACAGGAGCTACGAGCAGTACTTC. Full variable domain (remainder filled in from reference TRBV5-6 and TRBJ2-7): DAGVTQSPTHLIKTRGQQVTLRCSPKSGHDTVSWYQQALGQGPQFIFQYYEEEERQRGNFPDRFSGHQFPNYSSELNVNALLLGDSALYLCASSLRDRSYEQYFGPGTRLTVT.

The gene calls are TRBV5-1 and TRBJ2-5, with D perhaps matching TRBD2 (6 bases). Germline V CDR1 and CDR2: SGHRS, YFSETQ. The length of the CDR3 is 12 residues. V was shortened by 0 bases and J by 13 bases, with 13 bases between the two germline ends. In nucleotides, the CDR3 is TGCGCCAGCAGCTTGGATTTGGAGGGACGGTACTTC. Its translation is CASSLDLEGRYF.

In regard to this clone: One end of the junction does not line up with germline, which may come from a read error. V usage is TRBV7-9 and J usage is TRBJ1-1; no definite D call. From germline, CDR1 is SEHNR and CDR2 FQNEAQ (reference sequence). CDR3 length equals 13 residues. The CDR3 spells CSSSSPENTEAFF. For the CDR3, the DNA is TGTTCCAGCAGCTCTCCAGAGAACACTGAAGCTTTCTTT.

The J gene is TRBJ2-5, the V gene TRBV14; 9 positions match TRBD1. Germline V gene sequence: CDR1 SGHDN, CDR2 FVKESK. Losses at the gene ends were 1 base for V and 2 bases for J; bases not matched to a gene: 8. The CDR3 length is 17 residues. CDR3 coding DNA: TGTGCCAGCAGCCAAGGCCTAGGACAGGGGATTCAAGAGACCCAGTACTTC. Translated, it gives CASSQGLGQGIQETQYF. Full variable domain (rest looked up from reference TRBV14 and TRBJ2-5): EAGVTQFPSHSVIEKGQTVTLRCDPISGHDNLYWYRRVMGKEIKFLLHFVKESKQDESGMPNNRFLAERTGGTYSTLKVQPAELEDSGVYFCASSQGLGQGIQETQYFGPGTRLLVL.

The sample holds one count of this clone. J is TRBJ2-7 and V is TRBV6-5; TRBD2 aligns across 10 bases. V trimming: 7 bases; J trimming: 2 bases; junction bases outside the gene matches: 8. The CDR3 runs 15 residues. Germline values: CDR1 MNHEY, CDR2 SVGAGI. The CDR3 DNA reads TGTGCCAGCACCCTCACTAGCGGGACCCCCTACGAGCAGTACTTC. Protein sequence: CASTLTSGTPYEQYF.

This clone was seen only once. The chain combines TRBV5-1 with TRBJ2-1; tentatively, D is TRBD2 (7 bases). The CDR3 has 17 amino acids. Germline lookup yields CDR1 SGHRS and CDR2 YFSETQ. Trimming shortened V by 7 bases and J by 5 bases, and 25 bases separated the two germline ends. The CDR3 sequence: CASASAIVGEGDNEQFF. In DNA, the CDR3 is TGCGCCAGCGCCAGTGCTATTGTTGGGGAGGGGGACAATGAGCAGTTCTTC. The whole variable domain, filled in from reference TRBV5-1 and TRBJ2-1, reads KAGVTQTPRYLIKTRGQQVTLSCSPISGHRSVSWYQQTPGQGLQFLFEYFSETQRNKGNFPGRFSGRQFSNSRSEMNVSTLELGDSALYLCASASAIVGEGDNEQFFGPGTRLTVL.

The chain combines TRBV20-1 with TRBJ2-7; D gene uncertain. Germline V CDR1 and CDR2: DFQATT, SNEGSKA (reference sequence). The length of the CDR3 is 11 residues. V lost 5 bases and J lost 0, with 5 bases in between. CDR3 nucleotides: TGCAGTGCTGGCAGCTCCTACGAGCAGTACTTC. Translation: CSAGSSYEQYF.

This chain connects TRBV6-1 to TRBJ2-7; D gene unclear. CDR1 and CDR2 (germline): MNHNS, SASEGT. The CDR3 spans 17 residues. V lost 3 bases and J lost 0, with 18 bases in between. The CDR3 loop reads CASSERRETLGSYEQYF. The CDR3, as DNA: TGTGCCAGCAGTGAGAGGCGCGAGACCCTCGGCTCCTACGAGCAGTACTTC.